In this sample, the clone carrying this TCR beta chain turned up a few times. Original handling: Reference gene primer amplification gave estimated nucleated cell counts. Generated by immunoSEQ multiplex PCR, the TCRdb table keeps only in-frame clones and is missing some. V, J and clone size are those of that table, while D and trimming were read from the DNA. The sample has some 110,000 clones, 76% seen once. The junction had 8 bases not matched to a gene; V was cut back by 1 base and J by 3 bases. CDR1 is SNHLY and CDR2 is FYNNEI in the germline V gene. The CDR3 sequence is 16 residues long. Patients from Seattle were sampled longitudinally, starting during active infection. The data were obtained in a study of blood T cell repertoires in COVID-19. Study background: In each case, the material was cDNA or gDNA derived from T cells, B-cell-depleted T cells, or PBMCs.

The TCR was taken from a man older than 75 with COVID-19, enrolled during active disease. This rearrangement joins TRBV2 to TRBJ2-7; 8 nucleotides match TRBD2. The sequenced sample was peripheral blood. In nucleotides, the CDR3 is TGTGCCAGCAGTGAAGGGCTAGCGGGCCACAACTACGAGCAGTACTTC. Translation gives CASSEGLAGHNYEQYF. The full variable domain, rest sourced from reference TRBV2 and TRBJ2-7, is EPEVTQTPSHQVTQMGQEVILRCVPISNHLYFYWYRQILGQKVEFLVSFYNNEISEKSEIFDDQFSVERPDGSNFTLKIRSTKLEDSAMYFCASSEGLAGHNYEQYFGPGTRLTVT.